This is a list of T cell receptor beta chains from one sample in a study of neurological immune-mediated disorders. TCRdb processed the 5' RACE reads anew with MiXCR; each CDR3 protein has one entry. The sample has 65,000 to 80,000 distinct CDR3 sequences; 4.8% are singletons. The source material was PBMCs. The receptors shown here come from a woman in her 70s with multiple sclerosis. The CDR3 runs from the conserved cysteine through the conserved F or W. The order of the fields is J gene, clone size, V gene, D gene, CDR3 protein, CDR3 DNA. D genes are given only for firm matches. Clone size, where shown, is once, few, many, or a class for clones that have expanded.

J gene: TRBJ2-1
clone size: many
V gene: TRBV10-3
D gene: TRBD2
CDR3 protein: CAINEGLEYNEQFF
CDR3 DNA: TGTGCCATCAACGAGGGACTAGAATACAATGAGCAGTTCTTC

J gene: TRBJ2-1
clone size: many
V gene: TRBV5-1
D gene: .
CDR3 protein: CASSRDSDEQFF
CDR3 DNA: TGCGCCAGCAGCCGAGACTCCGATGAGCAGTTCTTC

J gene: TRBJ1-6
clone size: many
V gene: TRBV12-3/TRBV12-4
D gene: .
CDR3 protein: CASSLGGSGITLHF
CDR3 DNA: TGTGCCAGCAGTTTAGGGGGATCTGGGATAACCCTCCACTTT

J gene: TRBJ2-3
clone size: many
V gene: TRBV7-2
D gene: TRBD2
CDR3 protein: CASSLGLAGYADTQYF
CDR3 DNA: TGTGCCAGCAGCTTAGGGCTAGCGGGTTATGCAGATACGCAGTATTTT

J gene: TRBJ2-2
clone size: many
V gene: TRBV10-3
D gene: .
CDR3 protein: CAISVGQDTGELFF
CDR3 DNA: TGTGCCATCAGTGTTGGCCAGGACACCGGGGAGCTGTTTTTT

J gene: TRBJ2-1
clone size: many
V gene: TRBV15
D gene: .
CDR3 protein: CATSRKTSSDEQFF
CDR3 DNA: TGTGCCACCAGCAGAAAGACTAGTAGCGATGAGCAGTTCTTC

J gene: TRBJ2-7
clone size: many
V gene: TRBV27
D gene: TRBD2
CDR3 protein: CASSLGLASDEQYF
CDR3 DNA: TGTGCCAGCAGTCTCGGACTAGCGAGCGACGAGCAGTACTTC

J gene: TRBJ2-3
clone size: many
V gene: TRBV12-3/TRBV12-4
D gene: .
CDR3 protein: CASSPRDLTTDTQYF
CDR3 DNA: TGTGCCAGCAGCCCCCGGGACCTTACCACAGATACGCAGTATTTT

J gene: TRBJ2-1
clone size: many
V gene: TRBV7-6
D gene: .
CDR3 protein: CASSTMGSYNEQFF
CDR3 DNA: TGTGCCAGCAGCACGATGGGTAGCTACAATGAGCAGTTCTTC

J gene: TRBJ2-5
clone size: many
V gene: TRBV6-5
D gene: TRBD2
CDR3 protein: CASTHVTGLVVETQYF
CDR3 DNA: TGTGCCAGCACCCACGTGACGGGACTAGTCGTCGAGACCCAGTACTTC

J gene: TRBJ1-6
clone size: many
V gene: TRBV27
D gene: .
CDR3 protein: CASSLNMGLRNSPLHF
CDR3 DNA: TGTGCCAGCAGTTTAAACATGGGGCTGAGGAATTCACCCCTCCACTTT

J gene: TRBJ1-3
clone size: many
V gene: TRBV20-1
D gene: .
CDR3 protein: CSARALVQPGNTIYF
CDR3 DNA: TGCAGTGCTAGAGCCCTAGTACAGCCAGGAAACACCATATATTTT

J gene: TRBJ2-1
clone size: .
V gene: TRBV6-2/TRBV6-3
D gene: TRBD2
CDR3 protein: CASSSASSGRAGYEQFF
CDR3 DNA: TGTGCCAGCAGTTCCGCGAGTAGCGGGAGGGCCGGGTATGAGCAGTTCTTC

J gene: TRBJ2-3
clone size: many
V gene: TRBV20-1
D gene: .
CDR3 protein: CSAPGRTGTDTQYF
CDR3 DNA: TGCAGTGCTCCGGGTCGGACCGGCACAGATACGCAGTATTTT

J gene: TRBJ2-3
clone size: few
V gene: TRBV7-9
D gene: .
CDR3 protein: CASSPRGGPDTQYF
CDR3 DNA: TGTGCCAGCAGCCCCAGGGGTGGGCCGGATACGCAGTATTTT

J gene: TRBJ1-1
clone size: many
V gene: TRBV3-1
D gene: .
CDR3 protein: CASSQGQEAFF
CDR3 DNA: TGTGCCAGCAGCCAAGGACAGGAAGCTTTCTTT

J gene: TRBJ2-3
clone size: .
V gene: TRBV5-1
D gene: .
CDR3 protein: CASSLGAGSTDTQYF
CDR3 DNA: TGCGCCAGCAGCTTGGGGGCCGGGAGCACAGATACGCAGTATTTT

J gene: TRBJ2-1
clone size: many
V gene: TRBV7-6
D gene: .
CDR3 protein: CASSPGLSSYNEQFF
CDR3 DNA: TGTGCCAGCAGCCCGGGCCTCAGCTCCTACAATGAGCAGTTCTTC

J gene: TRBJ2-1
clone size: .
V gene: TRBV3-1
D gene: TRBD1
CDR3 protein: CASSQAGGGYNEQFF
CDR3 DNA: TGTGCCAGCAGCCAAGCAGGGGGCGGTTACAATGAGCAGTTCTTC

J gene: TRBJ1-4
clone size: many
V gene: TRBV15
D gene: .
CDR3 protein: CATGRTTNEKLFF
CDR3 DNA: TGTGCCACCGGCAGAACAACTAATGAAAAACTGTTTTTT

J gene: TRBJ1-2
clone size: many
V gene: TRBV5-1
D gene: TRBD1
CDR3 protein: CASSFTQGDGYTF
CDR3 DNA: TGCGCCAGCAGCTTTACCCAGGGGGATGGCTACACCTTC

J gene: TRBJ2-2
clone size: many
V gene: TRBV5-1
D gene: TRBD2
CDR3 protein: CASISGTTNTGELFF
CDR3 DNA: TGCGCCAGTATTAGCGGGACTACGAACACCGGGGAGCTGTTTTTT

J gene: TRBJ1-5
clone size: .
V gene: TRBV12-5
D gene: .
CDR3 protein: CASGRDGLSNQPQHF
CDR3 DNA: TGTGCTAGTGGTCGAGACGGGTTGAGCAATCAGCCCCAGCATTTT

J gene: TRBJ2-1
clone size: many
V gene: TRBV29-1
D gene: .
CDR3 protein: CSQGGAGDEQFF
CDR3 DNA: TGCAGCCAAGGGGGGGCCGGGGATGAGCAGTTCTTC

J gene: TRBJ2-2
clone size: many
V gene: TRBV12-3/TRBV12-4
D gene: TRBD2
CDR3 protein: CASSPRWGGVGELFF
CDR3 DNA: TGTGCCAGCAGCCCCCGGTGGGGAGGGGTCGGGGAGCTGTTTTTT

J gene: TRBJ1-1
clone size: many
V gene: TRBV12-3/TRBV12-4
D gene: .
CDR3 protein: CASSLARNTEAFF
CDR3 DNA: TGTGCCAGCAGTTTAGCGAGGAACACTGAAGCTTTCTTT

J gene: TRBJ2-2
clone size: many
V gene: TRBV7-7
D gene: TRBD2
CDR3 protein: CASSLLGGRNAGELFF
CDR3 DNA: TGTGCCAGCAGCTTATTGGGCGGGAGAAACGCCGGGGAGCTGTTTTTT

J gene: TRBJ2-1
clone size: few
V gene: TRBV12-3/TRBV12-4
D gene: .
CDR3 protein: CASFQGLTLLGEQFF
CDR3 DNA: TGTGCCAGCTTTCAAGGCCTAACTCTTTTAGGTGAGCAGTTCTTC

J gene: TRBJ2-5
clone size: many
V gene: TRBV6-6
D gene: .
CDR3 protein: CASNGAGETQYF
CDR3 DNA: TGTGCCAGCAATGGGGCGGGTGAGACCCAGTACTTC

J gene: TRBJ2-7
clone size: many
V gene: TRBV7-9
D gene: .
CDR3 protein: CASSLMTAVEQYF
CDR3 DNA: TGTGCCAGCAGCTTAATGACAGCGGTGGAGCAGTACTTC

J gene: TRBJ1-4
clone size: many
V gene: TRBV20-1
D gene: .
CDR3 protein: CSARPPQGGNEKLFF
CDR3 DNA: TGCAGTGCTAGACCTCCACAGGGTGGTAATGAAAAACTGTTTTTT